This T cell receptor beta chain was recorded in a study of cytomegalovirus exposure and HLA in healthy donors (dated by TCRdb to about 2017). Regarding the complete study: According to an earlier analysis of a few hundred of the donors, about 170 million T cells yielded 90 million to 130 million unique TCR beta sequences and around 280 Gb of sequence data. Roughly 300 gigabases of sequencing data and 70 million to 100 million unique TCR sequences made up an early release that covered 500 to 700 HLA-typed donors. Of the approximately 400 genotyped donors, approximately 80% fell in the genetic ancestry cluster associated with self-reported Caucasian donors. The study aimed to test whether signatures of past pathogen exposure could be identified by cataloging public T cell receptors. Using immunosequencing, the study profiled T cell repertoires from about 650 subjects and related those repertoires to cytomegalovirus serostatus. Along with the roughly 700-subject first cohort, a separate validation cohort of over a hundred different subjects was used. To predict cytomegalovirus infection status, the study brought together high-throughput TCR immunosequencing, statistical association of individual TCRs with disease status, and machine learning. To study patterns of TCR occurrence, a later analysis re-analyzed previously published TCR beta repertoires from 500 to 850 donors and added high-resolution HLA genotyping. The later analysis used no new phenotypic data to find candidate immune exposures, relying instead on TCR beta sequences and their occurrence across donors. To decide whether each TCR beta V gene segment behaved as functional or pseudogenic, an earlier analysis of 587 of the donors relied on high-throughput TCR beta sequencing. Donor age, sex, ethnicity and CMV serostatus were compiled together with the repertoire data. A later genetic analysis used genome-wide SNP genotypes for 398 of the 666 donors, treating that subset as a discovery cohort. All discovery cohort repertoires had been generated on a single sequencing platform. Class I and class II HLA loci were covered by the typing at four-digit resolution. The number of donors typed differed by locus, with about 629-630 for A, B, C, DRB1 and DQB1, around 560 for DQA1, under 610 for DPA1, and around 460 for DPB1. About five DR-DQ haplotypes were handled as single units for association and clustering because linkage in the cohort was strong. Among about 390 genotyped donors of the cohort, an average of around 240,000 unique TCR beta nucleotide sequences were sequenced per donor, around 18% of them non-productive. General conclusions and limits of the study: Because the 87-base-pair reads could not distinguish some IMGT-functional V segments, including TRBV6-2 and TRBV6-3, those segments were excluded. Linkage disequilibrium might explain the correlated functional status among segregating V segments, but an unknown experimental factor could not be excluded. The study gave a list of more than 150 TCR beta chains associated with cytomegalovirus. A group of highly shared sequence variants was considered likely to be a technical artifact of the sequencing pipeline. Sequencing depth was assumed to be roughly uniform across donors in the presence/absence analyses, though that assumption may not hold. A later genetic analysis associated a missense DCLRE1C variant with V-gene and J-gene trimming of TCR beta chains, and an independent cohort replicated the association. Immune exposure information for the cohort was limited to CMV serostatus. A further reported finding was that TCR beta sequences accurately predicted the HLA-A and HLA-B alleles for most subjects in the first cohort. Cytomegalovirus status was reported to be diagnosed by the classifier with high specificity and sensitivity in both the original and validation cohorts. According to a later genetic analysis, donors in an Asian-associated ancestry cluster had fewer N-insertions in productive TCRs than the roughly 670-donor mean. This cohort had only TCR beta chains sequenced, and the lack of alpha or paired-chain data limited which features could be detected. An earlier analysis of several hundred of the donors showed that most TCR beta V segments appeared in productive rearrangements either about 90% or about 30% of the time, which broadly matched IMGT annotations. Because HLA typing was missing for some donors at each locus, association tests included only the typed subset. A later analysis found that TCR association rates varied across HLA loci, with DRB1 alleles showing the most associated TCRs and HLA-C alleles the fewest. Roughly 17 rarely observed V segments, including chromosome 9 orphons, were excluded from the earlier analysis of just under 600 of the donors because counts were too low. The authors suggested that the approach could potentially be extended to other disease states and immunological phenotypes. According to a later analysis, most CMV-associated TCR beta chains appeared to be HLA-restricted, and the HLA associations seemed to be driven largely by CMV exposure. Assigning TCR associations to individual alleles was difficult when HLA alleles, especially DR and DQ, strongly co-occurred. Three of the identified cytomegalovirus-associated TCR beta chains were confirmed in vitro to be specific for cytomegalovirus antigens. Most TCR sequences were seen in very few donors, while some public TCRs were found in many individuals. A later analysis found that HLA-associated TCR beta chains were more clonally expanded and had lower generation probabilities than equally common non-associated chains. In a later analysis, several top co-occurrence clusters were reported to appear linked to parvovirus B19, influenza, CMV and Epstein-Barr virus. At a false discovery rate of 0.05, a later analysis linked some 18,000 TCR beta sequences to specific HLA alleles.

The library relied on the immunoSEQ multiplex PCR assay. For the multiplex PCR, a mixture combining 60 forward primers for TCR Vbeta segments and 13 reverse primers for TCR Jbeta segments was used. The CDR3 region of rearranged TCR beta genes was amplified from genomic DNA by a multiplex PCR assay. Amplified TCR beta libraries were sequenced as 87-base-pair reads on the Illumina HiSeq System. For the original study's pipeline: A later analysis counted around 72 million unique TCR beta chains across the 670 or so repertoires, and roughly 11 million of these chains were shared by at least two donors. Raw reads were error-corrected and collapsed into unique sequences with a nearest-neighbor algorithm that merged closely related sequences to remove PCR and sequencing errors. CDR3 sequences were aligned to IMGT reference sequences to assign V, D and J gene segments. For a sequence to be retained, at least a six-nucleotide match to both a V gene segment and a J gene segment was required. A rearrangement counted as productive if the CDR3 had no stop codons and remained in frame with V and J, and every other rearrangement counted as non-productive. CDR3 was defined by IMGT convention, running from the second conserved V-encoded cysteine to the conserved J-encoded phenylalanine. The earlier analysis of about 610 of the donors excluded any sequence lacking an unambiguous match to a single V gene segment. In an earlier analysis of 500 to 750 of the donors, V segments were called functional above 56.7% productive rearrangements and were called segregating when the between-donor standard deviation exceeded 5%. A statistical classification framework was developed to diagnose cytomegalovirus status using the catalog of TCR beta chain sequences. In a later analysis, TCR nucleotide sequences were compared against IMGT/GENE-DB human TR gene sequences so that V and J genes could be assigned. A later analysis assigned CDR3 sequences and most-parsimonious VDJ recombination scenarios with the TCRdist pipeline. A later analysis defined each TCR beta chain by its CDR3 amino acid sequence plus V-gene family, and excluded reads lacking a unique V-gene family. As a way to deal with suspected cross-contamination and a sequencing artifact, a later analysis dropped roughly 600 nucleotide sequences that were highly shared and had low generation probability. In a later analysis, a clonal expansion index was calculated for each public chain from normalized within-repertoire ranks of inferred template counts. In a later analysis, generation probabilities were computed with a VDJ recombination model fitted to out-of-frame rearrangements, and the resulting probabilities were checked against IGoR. Hypergeometric tests were used in a later analysis to score TCR-TCR, TCR-HLA and TCR-CMV co-occurrence, with a repertoire-size bias correction applied to the TCR pairs. To estimate false discovery rates, a later analysis permuted the HLA or CMV assignments 20 times. In a later analysis, co-occurring TCRs were grouped with DBSCAN, and TCRdist sequence similarity was added when clustering was performed within HLA-allele-positive subsets. Co-occurrence clustering excluded repertoires with fewer than 30,000 or more than 120,000 public chains, plus five with anomalous nucleotide sharing. Drawn from immuneACCESS, this table holds only the in-frame rearrangements with V and J called that TCRdb kept. Clones are partly lost; checked studies trace under half to an unresolved V gene and leave the rest unexplained. That table supplies the V and J calls and clone size; D and trimming were determined from the DNA. Across this sample there are around 200,000 clones, with approximately 65% seen only once. Of the sample, roughly 2.9% is held by the ten largest clones.

The cohort comprised fewer than 700 healthy bone marrow donors. All cohort members were sampled while nominally healthy, although unrecorded immune exposures were likely present. The donor tested CMV seronegative, placing the donor among the 352 seronegative members of the cohort. Every donor gave a peripheral blood sample, and the peripheral blood mononuclear cells from that sample were used for TCR beta sequencing. The Qiagen DNeasy Blood Extraction Kit was used to extract genomic DNA from the blood cell samples. CDR1 and CDR2 are read off the germline V gene as MDHEN and SYDVKM. From cysteine to phenylalanine, the CDR3 is 13 amino acids long. CDR3 DNA only is kept here, 39 bases in frame from base 1. V drops 5 bases and J drops 5 bases, leaving 13 bases in between. Notes on this clone: The specificity of this receptor is unknown. No base quality values were provided; no much bigger clone lies one nucleotide off.

This clonotype was obtained from a man aged 35 to 55 in good health and CMV-seronegative. The sequence links TRBV28 to TRBJ2-7; TRBD1 might be the D gene, on 6 matching bases. What was sequenced was PBMCs. Read as DNA, the sequence is TGTGCCAGCAGTCCTTGGACAGCTAACGAGCAGTACTTC. Its coded protein is CASSPWTANEQYF.